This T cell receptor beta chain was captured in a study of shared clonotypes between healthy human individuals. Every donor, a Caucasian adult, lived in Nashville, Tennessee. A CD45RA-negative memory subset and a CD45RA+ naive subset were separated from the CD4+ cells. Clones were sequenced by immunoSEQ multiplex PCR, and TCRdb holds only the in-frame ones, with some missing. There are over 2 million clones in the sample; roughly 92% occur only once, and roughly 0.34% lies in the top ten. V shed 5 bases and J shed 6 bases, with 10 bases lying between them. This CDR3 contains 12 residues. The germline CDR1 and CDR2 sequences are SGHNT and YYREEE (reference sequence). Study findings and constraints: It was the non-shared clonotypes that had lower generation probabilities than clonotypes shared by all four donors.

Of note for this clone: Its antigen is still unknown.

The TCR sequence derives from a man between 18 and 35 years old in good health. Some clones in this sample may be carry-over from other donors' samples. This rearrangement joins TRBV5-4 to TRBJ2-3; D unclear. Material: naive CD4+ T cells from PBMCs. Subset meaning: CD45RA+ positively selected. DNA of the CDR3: TGTGCCAGCAGTTATCAGGAGGATACGCAGTATTTT. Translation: CASSYQEDTQYF.